The rows below give T cell receptor beta chains drawn from one sample of a study of blood T cell repertoires in COVID-19. The protocol was immunoSEQ multiplex PCR, while the TCRdb copy is restricted to in-frame clones and leaves out a portion. Of approximately 73,000 clones in the sample, 85% to 90% were seen once. Sequenced sample: peripheral blood. The receptor set was obtained from an elderly man with acute or convalescent COVID-19. The CDR3 runs from the conserved cysteine through the conserved F or W. D genes are given only for firm matches. Clone size appears in some rows only: once, few, many, or a class for an expanded clone.

j_call: TRBJ2-7
v_call: TRBV11-2
d_call: .
clone_size: .
cdr3_aa: CASSLGRGSAEQYF
cdr3_nt: TGTGCCAGCAGCTTGGGACGGGGGAGCGCCGAGCAGTACTTC

j_call: TRBJ1-6
v_call: TRBV30
d_call: TRBD1
clone_size: .
cdr3_aa: CAWNPNRGNNSPLHF
cdr3_nt: TGTGCCTGGAACCCCAACAGGGGGAATAATTCACCCCTCCACTTT

j_call: TRBJ2-3
v_call: TRBV5-1
d_call: TRBD1
clone_size: .
cdr3_aa: CASSLDRGSTDTQYF
cdr3_nt: TGCGCCAGCAGCCTAGACAGGGGGAGCACAGATACGCAGTATTTT

j_call: TRBJ2-7
v_call: TRBV3-1/TRBV3-2
d_call: TRBD2
clone_size: .
cdr3_aa: CASSQGTSGRINEQYF
cdr3_nt: TGTGCCAGCAGCCAGGGGACTAGCGGGAGGATTAACGAGCAGTACTTC

j_call: TRBJ1-1
v_call: TRBV10-1
d_call: .
clone_size: .
cdr3_aa: CASSDPLGRGSTEAFF
cdr3_nt: TGCGCCAGCAGTGATCCACTGGGACGGGGGAGCACTGAAGCTTTCTTT

j_call: TRBJ1-1
v_call: TRBV3-1/TRBV3-2
d_call: .
clone_size: .
cdr3_aa: CASSQGMFGGEAFF
cdr3_nt: TGTGCCAGCAGCCAAGGCATGTTCGGAGGGGAGGCTTTCTTT

j_call: TRBJ1-6
v_call: TRBV5-6
d_call: .
clone_size: .
cdr3_aa: CASSLAAQGYGNSPLHF
cdr3_nt: TGTGCCAGCAGCTTGGCGGCGCAGGGGTACGGTAATTCACCCCTCCACTTT

j_call: TRBJ2-3
v_call: TRBV5-5
d_call: .
clone_size: .
cdr3_aa: CASSLGVGAGTNTQYF
cdr3_nt: TGTGCCAGCAGCTTGGGGGTAGGGGCAGGGACAAATACGCAGTATTTT

j_call: TRBJ2-2
v_call: TRBV19
d_call: TRBD1
clone_size: .
cdr3_aa: CASSQGQADGELFF
cdr3_nt: TGTGCCAGTAGCCAGGGACAGGCTGACGGGGAGCTGTTTTTT

j_call: TRBJ1-6
v_call: TRBV24-1
d_call: .
clone_size: once
cdr3_aa: CATVGRTKEDSPLHF
cdr3_nt: TGTGCCACAGTAGGAAGGACGAAGGAGGATTCACCCCTCCACTTT

j_call: TRBJ2-7
v_call: TRBV12-5
d_call: TRBD1
clone_size: .
cdr3_aa: CASGLLTPTGESYEQYF
cdr3_nt: TGTGCTAGTGGTTTGCTAACCCCTACAGGGGAGTCCTACGAGCAGTACTTC

j_call: TRBJ2-7
v_call: TRBV30
d_call: .
clone_size: .
cdr3_aa: CAWEAGTTQYF
cdr3_nt: TGTGCCTGGGAGGCCGGGACAACACAGTACTTC

j_call: TRBJ1-2
v_call: TRBV5-4
d_call: TRBD1
clone_size: .
cdr3_aa: CASSSGAGTGIYGYTF
cdr3_nt: TGTGCCAGCAGCTCGGGCGCCGGGACAGGAATCTATGGCTACACCTTC

j_call: TRBJ2-2
v_call: TRBV7-3
d_call: TRBD1
clone_size: .
cdr3_aa: CASSLGTGNTGELFF
cdr3_nt: TGTGCCAGCAGCTTAGGGACAGGAAACACCGGGGAGCTGTTTTTT

j_call: TRBJ2-3
v_call: TRBV2
d_call: TRBD1
clone_size: once
cdr3_aa: CASSKGATATDTQYF
cdr3_nt: TGTGCCAGCAGTAAGGGGGCAACGGCGACAGATACGCAGTATTTT

j_call: TRBJ2-1
v_call: TRBV6-5
d_call: .
clone_size: .
cdr3_aa: CASSFGTSGGEQFF
cdr3_nt: TGTGCCAGCAGTTTCGGGACAAGTGGCGGTGAGCAGTTCTTC